The subject of this entry is one T cell receptor beta chain. No antigen is known for it. This table comes from immunoSEQ multiplex PCR, and its TCRdb copy is limited to in-frame clones, with some not included. Found here are approximately 260,000 clones, 70% to 90% of them singletons; the top ten hold around 1%. Donors were drawn from the roughly 120-subject validation cohort, separate from the roughly 670-subject first cohort. These data come from a study of cytomegalovirus exposure and HLA in healthy donors. Trimming cost V 8 bases and J 4 bases, with 12 bases left between them. Germline values: CDR1 SGHRS, CDR2 YFSETQ. The CDR3 has 13 residues. Overall study results and limits: Three chains tied to CMV proved CMV antigen-specific in vitro.

The V gene is TRBV5-1, the J gene TRBJ1-4, with D uncertain. This sequence originates from a woman aged 18-35 years in good health and CMV-seronegative. The material sequenced was PBMCs. The CDR3 reads CASRERDNEKLFF. In DNA form, the CDR3 reads TGCGCCAGTAGGGAGAGAGATAATGAAAAACTGTTTTTT. Full variable domain (rest looked up from reference TRBV5-1 and TRBJ1-4): KAGVTQTPRYLIKTRGQQVTLSCSPISGHRSVSWYQQTPGQGLQFLFEYFSETQRNKGNFPGRFSGRQFSNSRSEMNVSTLELGDSALYLCASRERDNEKLFFGSGTQLSVL.